Following are 18 T cell receptor beta chains from one sample sequenced in a study of molecular identifiers for immune sequencing clone quantification. TCRdb redid the calling of the PCR reads with MiXCR, one entry per CDR3 protein. The table lists about 97,000 distinct CDR3 sequences, about 35% of them singletons. Specimen: naive CD8+ T cells from blood, with Jurkat cell RNA spiked in. The subset is: FACS-sorted CD8+CD4-CCR7+CD45RA+ naive T cells. The origin of the receptors is a human donor in good health. Some libraries in this study had Jurkat cell RNA spiked in.

This chain uses TRBV19 with TRBJ2-1, with D uncertain. Germline CDR1 is LNHDA and CDR2 is SQIVND (reference sequence). The CDR3 contains 12 residues. Trimming shortened V by 5 bases and J by 10 bases, and 12 bases separated the two germline ends. The CDR3 nucleotides are TGTGCCAGTAGTCACATACCATTCGAGCAGTTCTTC. Encoded protein: CASSHIPFEQFF.

A word on this clonotype: This may arise from a read error, as a much more abundant clone is one base away. The V call is TRBV2, the J call TRBJ1-2, with D unresolved. CDR1 SNHLY and CDR2 FYNNEI come from the germline V gene. This CDR3 comprises 13 residues. Here the CDR3 reads CASGEELNYGYTF. CDR3 bases: TGTGCCAGCGGTGAAGAACTGAACTATGGCTACACCTTC.

As to this clonotype: A read error may be the cause here, since a much bigger clone is one base away. This chain joins TRBV28 and TRBJ2-7; 7 nucleotides agree with TRBD1. The length of the CDR3 is 13 residues. In germline, CDR1 is MDHEN, CDR2 SYDVKM. This CDR3 reads CASSRDSSYVQYF. As DNA, the CDR3 is TGTGCCAGCAGCAGGGACAGCTCCTACGTGCAGTACTTC.

This clonotype was seen a handful of times. V gene TRBV18 combines with J gene TRBJ2-3; 10 nucleotides align to TRBD2. V was pared by 2 bases and J by 3 bases, with 5 bases of the junction left unmatched. The CDR3 has 16 residues. The germline V gene has CDR1 KGHSH and CDR2 LQKENI. Here the CDR3 reads CASSPRGSGRTDTQYF. The CDR3 bases are TGTGCCAGCTCACCAAGGGGTAGCGGGAGGACAGATACGCAGTATTTT. The full variable domain, its missing parts supplied by reference TRBV18 and TRBJ2-3, is NAGVMQNPRHLVRRRGQEARLRCSPMKGHSHVYWYRQLPEEGLKFMVYLQKENIIDESGMPKERFSAEFPKEGPSILRIQQVVRGDSAAYFCASSPRGSGRTDTQYFGPGTRLTVL.

This clonotype was seen a handful of times. This chain links TRBV4-1 with TRBJ2-7, with D unclear. Germline CDR1 MGHRA, CDR2 YSYEKL. V lost 4 bases and J lost 4, with 11 bases in between. This CDR3 is built from 13 residues. CDR3 sequence reads: CASSPRSGYEQYF. Here the CDR3 DNA reads TGCGCCAGCAGCCCCCGGAGTGGGTACGAGCAGTACTTC.

This chain uses TRBV9 with TRBJ1-4; possible D gene TRBD1, 6 bases. This CDR3 spans 14 amino acids. Germline CDR1 and CDR2: SGDLS and YYNGEE. The V end lost 3 bases, the J end lost 4 bases, and 10 bases lay between the germline ends. CDR3 amino acids: CASSAVGGNEKLFF. CDR3 nucleotide sequence: TGTGCCAGCAGCGCAGTAGGGGGTAATGAAAAACTGTTTTTT.

This clonotype came up a few times. The chain links TRBV2 to TRBJ1-5; TRBD1 aligns across 10 bases. Matching the DNA end better, TRBJ2-3 makes the J call doubtful. CDR1 is SNHLY and CDR2 is FYNNEI in the germline V gene. The CDR3 is 15 amino acids. In nucleotides, the CDR3 is TGTGCCAGCAGACAAGGGACAGGGGTTGGTCAGCCCCAGTATTTT. It is translated as CASRQGTGVGQPQYF.

This clonotype was seen more than once but under ten times. This rearrangement joins TRBV9 to TRBJ2-2; TRBD2 agrees at 12 bases. The J segment lost 4 bases and the V segment lost 3 bases, leaving 1 base of the junction unmatched. CDR3 length equals 15 residues. In germline, CDR1 is SGDLS, CDR2 YYNGEE. CDR3 sequence (DNA): TGTGCCAGCAGCGGGGGACTAGCGGGCACCGGGGAGCTGTTTTTT. Amino acids: CASSGGLAGTGELFF.

This clonotype has a count of ten or more. The chain employs TRBV29-1 and TRBJ2-7, with D perhaps matching TRBD2 (5 bases). Germline V gene data show CDR1 as SQVTM and CDR2 as ANQGSEA. The CDR3 totals 13 residues. Trimming removed 4 bases from V and 7 bases from J, with 17 bases in between. The CDR3 DNA sequence: TGCAGCGTTGTAGAAGCGGAGACGGGAGAGCAGTACTTC. This encodes CSVVEAETGEQYF.

The J gene is TRBJ2-7, the V gene TRBV7-8, with D hard to call. The V gene lost 1 base and the J gene lost 0 bases, with 7 bases spanning the gap. The CDR3 has 14 amino acids. CDR1 and CDR2 (germline): SGHVS, FQNEAQ. This CDR3 reads CASSLEPISYEQYF. Written as DNA, the CDR3 is TGTGCCAGCAGCTTAGAACCGATCTCCTACGAGCAGTACTTC. Using reference TRBV7-8 and TRBJ2-7 for the parts outside the CDR3, the full variable domain is GAGVSQSPRYKVAKRGQDVALRCDPISGHVSLFWYQQALGQGPEFLTYFQNEAQLDKSGLPSDRFFAERPEGSVSTLKIQRTQQEDSAVYLCASSLEPISYEQYFGPGTRLTVT.

The sample holds many counts of this clonotype. V usage is TRBV13 and J usage is TRBJ2-1; D uncertain. Germline V CDR1 and CDR2: PRHDT, FYEKMQ (reference sequence). The CDR3 contains 13 residues. V lost 5 bases to trimming and J lost 9 bases, with 14 bases between them. CDR3 nucleotides: TGTGCCAGCAGCCCAACCCAGGCAGCTGAGCAGTTCTTC. This sequence encodes CASSPTQAAEQFF.

On this clonotype itself: A much larger clone lies one base from this, so it may be a read error. J is TRBJ2-5 and V is TRBV29-1, with 7 bases matching TRBD1. The CDR3 sequence is 13 residues long. Per germline, CDR1 SQVTM and CDR2 ANQGSEA. In DNA form, the CDR3 reads TGCACCATCGAGACAGGGCAGCAAGAGACCCAGTACTTC. Its protein product is CTIETGQQETQYF.

With respect to this clonotype: This may stem from a read error, because a much larger clone lies one nucleotide away. The chain combines TRBV5-6 with TRBJ2-6, with D tentatively TRBD1 (6 bases). V was pared by 7 bases and J by 0 bases, with 17 bases between. The CDR3 has 17 residues. Germline lookup yields CDR1 SGHDT and CDR2 YYEEEE. The CDR3 DNA is TGTGCCAGCTGCCAGGGGCAGCCCCGCTCTGGGGCCAACGTCCTGACTTTC. It translates to CASCQGQPRSGANVLTF.

This clonotype was seen many times. The rearrangement joins TRBV12-3 or TRBV12-4 to TRBJ1-6; D is ambiguous. CDR3 length equals 11 residues. Trimming took off 5 bases at V and 10 bases at J, with 6 bases between the two ends. This CDR3 is CASSRNSPLHF. Written as DNA, the CDR3 is TGTGCCAGCAGTCGCAACTCACCCCTCCACTTT.

A remark on this clonotype: This may stem from a read error, because a much larger clone lies one nucleotide away. This is likely a read error, given that the CDR3 carries no conserved phenylalanine or tryptophan at its end. This chain's CDR3 is CASSLGGGADTQYI. The CDR3 nucleotides read TGTGCCAGCAGCTTGGGAGGAGGGGCAGATACGCAGTATATT. The chain carries TRBV5-6 and TRBJ2-3, with D possibly TRBD2 on 6 matching bases. V dropped 0 bases and J dropped 4 bases, with 9 bases sitting between them. CDR3 length: 14 amino acids. Germline CDR1 SGHDT, CDR2 YYEEEE.

A remark on this clonotype: One end of the junction does not line up with germline, which may come from a read error. The J gene is TRBJ2-5, the V gene TRBV19; a weak D match, TRBD2 (6 bases). The germline V gene encodes CDR1 LNHDA and CDR2 SQIVND (reference sequence). The CDR3 is 18 residues long. The CDR3 nucleotides read TGTGCCAGTAGCCCCCTCGAGGCCGGGAGCCCCCCGATTGGGACCCAGTGCTTC. Translating it yields CASSPLEAGSPPIGTQCF.

The chain combines TRBV4-3 with TRBJ1-1; 10 bases agree with TRBD1. The CDR3 spans 17 residues. The J segment lost 5 bases and the V segment lost 0 bases, leaving 9 bases of the junction unmatched. Germline V gene sequence: CDR1 LGHNA, CDR2 YSLEER. CDR3 in amino acids: CASSQELIPGQGTEAFF. The CDR3, as DNA: TGCGCCAGCAGCCAAGAACTCATCCCGGGACAGGGGACTGAAGCTTTCTTT.

Turning to this clonotype: Since a much larger clone is just one base distant, this may be a read error. J is TRBJ2-1 and V is TRBV29-1; TRBD2 is a possible D gene (6 bases). Trimming removed 6 bases at V and 7 bases at J, with 13 bases between. CDR1 and CDR2 (germline): SQVTM, ANQGSEA. The CDR3 runs 12 residues. This CDR3 is CSVLTSLNEQFF. The CDR3 DNA reads as TGCAGCGTACTGACTAGTTTGAATGAGCAGTTCTTC.